The entry below gives a single TCR beta chain sequence along with its context. The V end was cut by 0 bases, the J end by 9 bases, with 6 bases between. Per the germline V gene, CDR1 is ENHRY and CDR2 is SYGVKD. There are 12 residues in the CDR3. This specimen belongs to a study of blood T cell repertoires in COVID-19. Study as a whole: Sample material is recorded as cDNA or gDNA derived from T cells, B-cell-depleted T cells, or PBMCs.

Participants came from roughly 24 US areas, aged roughly 18 to 100 years. Participant reports of clinical history set cohort assignment. Recovered Cohort 3 donors showed two negative PCRs, clearance, or symptom resolution. The table came from immunoSEQ multiplex PCR; TCRdb's copy has only in-frame clones and leaves some out. This table holds approximately 480,000 clones, around 90% found once. What was sequenced was PBMCs or T cells enriched from blood (not recorded which). This TCR was recovered from a woman under 30 who had recovered from COVID-19. The rearrangement joins TRBV10-3 to TRBJ1-5, with a weak D call TRBD1 (5 bases). CDR3 sequence (DNA): TGTGCCATCAGTGAGTCTGACAGGCCCCAGCATTTT. Translating it yields CAISESDRPQHF.